The rows below give T cell receptor beta chains drawn from one sample of a study of cytomegalovirus exposure and HLA in healthy donors. The data were produced by immunoSEQ multiplex PCR, yet TCRdb's version contains in-frame clones alone and is incomplete. The sample consists of roughly 160,000 clones, around 74% of them appearing once. What was sequenced was PBMCs. The receptor set was obtained from a female donor in good health and CMV-seronegative. Both conserved end residues are part of each CDR3. Fields, in order: J gene, D gene, V gene, clone size, CDR3 DNA, CDR3 protein. D genes are given only for firm matches. Some rows mark clone size as missing; the rest say once, few, many or name a class of expanded clone.

>TRBJ2-5|TRBD2|TRBV27|few
TGTGCCAGCAGTTCGCCAATCACGGGGGGGCCGTCCCAAGAGACCCAGTACTTC
CASSSPITGGPSQETQYF
>TRBJ1-2|.|TRBV29-1|once
TGCAGCGTCTTGACAGGAGCTAACTATGGCTACACCTTC
CSVLTGANYGYTF
>TRBJ1-1|.|TRBV7-2|once
TGTGCCAGCAGCTTACAGCGGACTGCTTTCTTT
CASSLQRTAFF
>TRBJ2-7|TRBD1|TRBV5-1|.
TGCGCCAGCAGATGGGGATACAGGGGGCTCTACGAGCAGTACTTC
CASRWGYRGLYEQYF
>TRBJ2-5|TRBD1|TRBV5-1|.
TGCGCCAGCAGAGGGCTTTCAGGGGGCAAGGAGACCCAGTACTTC
CASRGLSGGKETQYF
>TRBJ2-3|TRBD2|TRBV25-1|.
TGTGCCAGCAGTGAATCAAGGCTAGCGGGACACCAGGATACGCAGTATTTT
CASSESRLAGHQDTQYF
>TRBJ1-1|.|TRBV11-2|.
TGTGCCAGCAGCACGGGAGGGACGGTGAACACTGAAGCTTTCTTT
CASSTGGTVNTEAFF
>TRBJ2-7|.|TRBV2|.
TGTGCCAGCAGTGAAATGGTCGGCTACGAGCAGTACTTC
CASSEMVGYEQYF
>TRBJ2-7|.|TRBV27|.
TGTGCCAGCAGTTTATCCCCAGGGCCTGGGTGGGAGCAGTACTTC
CASSLSPGPGWEQYF
>TRBJ2-2|TRBD2|TRBV28|.
TGTGCCAGCAGTAGCCACCCGGGACTAGCGGGAGGTGGAAGCGGGGAGCTGTTTTTT
CASSSHPGLAGGGSGELFF
>TRBJ2-1|TRBD2|TRBV5-1|.
TGCGCCAGCAGCCCGAGACTAGCGGGAGGGCGGTTCTTC
CASSPRLAGGRFF
>TRBJ1-2|TRBD1|TRBV7-3|.
TGTGCCAGCAGCTTCGACAGGGGGGGCTATGGCTACACCTTC
CASSFDRGGYGYTF
>TRBJ1-1|TRBD1|TRBV27|once
TGTGCCAGCAGCCCGACAGGGATGAACACTGAAGCTTTCTTT
CASSPTGMNTEAFF
>TRBJ2-3|.|TRBV4-3|.
TGCGCCAGCAGCCAAGATGGGGGGTTCGCAGATACGCAGTATTTT
CASSQDGGFADTQYF
>TRBJ2-7|TRBD1|TRBV19|.
TGTGCCAGTAGTACCCTAGACAGGGTTTTTCTCGAGCAGTACTTC
CASSTLDRVFLEQYF
>TRBJ1-5|.|TRBV7-2|.
TGTGCCAGCAGTTACGTGACAGCACCAAATCAGCCCCAGCATTTT
CASSYVTAPNQPQHF
>TRBJ1-1|TRBD1|TRBV6-1|few
TGTGCCAGCAGTGAAGTCGCGGGTCGTGGGGACAGAGTTTTCTTT
CASSEVAGRGDRVFF
>TRBJ2-4|TRBD1|TRBV2|few
TGTGCCAGCAGTGCCCCCGGGACAGACAAAAACATTCAGTACTTC
CASSAPGTDKNIQYF
>TRBJ1-2|.|TRBV7-8|.
TGTGCCAGCGGCCTTTCGTATGGCTACACCTTC
CASGLSYGYTF
>TRBJ2-2|.|TRBV5-1|.
TGCGCCAGCAGCTTGGCCAGGGGAAAAAATACCGGGGAGCTGTTTTTT
CASSLARGKNTGELFF
>TRBJ2-2|.|TRBV4-3|.
TGCGCCAGCAGCCAAGCCAGGGTGGGCGGGGAGCTGTTTTTT
CASSQARVGGELFF
>TRBJ2-2|TRBD1|TRBV2|.
TGTGCCAGCAGTGATTCGGCAGGGGGCACCGGGGAGCTGTTTTTT
CASSDSAGGTGELFF
>TRBJ1-2|.|TRBV5-8|.
TGTGCCAGCAGCTTGAATAGTGGTCTGAACTATGGCTACACCTTC
CASSLNSGLNYGYTF
>TRBJ1-5|TRBD1|TRBV7-8|.
TGTGCCAGCGGCCGGGACAGGGTTATTAGGGGCAATCAGCCCCAGCATTTT
CASGRDRVIRGNQPQHF
>TRBJ1-5|.|TRBV7-2|.
TGTGCCAGCAGCTTAGAGGCGGGCGCTAACAATCAGCCCCAGCATTTT
CASSLEAGANNQPQHF
>TRBJ2-1|.|TRBV5-4|.
TGTACCAGCAGCTTGGAGCGCCCGTCTGAGCAGTTCTTC
CTSSLERPSEQFF
>TRBJ2-1|TRBD2|TRBV5-1|.
TGCGCCAGCGGGACTAGCGGGAGGGCGAGCGAGCAGTTCTTC
CASGTSGRASEQFF
>TRBJ1-5|TRBD1|TRBV28|few
TGTGCCAGCAGTTTATATCAGGGGGGTCGGCCCCAGCATTTT
CASSLYQGGRPQHF
>TRBJ1-1|.|TRBV6-5|.
TGTGCCAGCAGCAGTACAGGGACCGAAGCTTTCTTT
CASSSTGTEAFF
>TRBJ2-7|.|TRBV5-4|once
TGTGTCAGCAGCCCCGGGACTCCAAATCCGGGGGAGCAGTACTTC
CVSSPGTPNPGEQYF
>TRBJ2-7|TRBD2|TRBV6-5|once
TGTGCCAGCAGTTACTGGAGCGGGACTACCGCCTACGAGCAGTACTTC
CASSYWSGTTAYEQYF
>TRBJ2-2|.|TRBV19|.
TGTGCCACCAGTAGTACAGGTTCAGCCGGGGAGCTGTTTTTT
CATSSTGSAGELFF
>TRBJ1-2|.|TRBV13|few
TGTGCCAGCAAAAAGCGAGGCGATTATGGCTACACCTTC
CASKKRGDYGYTF
>TRBJ2-2|TRBD2|TRBV4-3|.
TGCGCCAGCAGCCAAGACCTGGTACTAGCGGGAGGGGGCGGGGAGCTGTTTTTT
CASSQDLVLAGGGGELFF
>TRBJ2-1|.|TRBV4-1|.
TGCGCCAGCAGCCAAGGGGAGGAGAGCTCCTACAATGAGCAGTTCTTC
CASSQGEESSYNEQFF
>TRBJ1-2|.|TRBV18|.
TGTGCCAGCTCCCCCCAGGGATTTAACTATGGCTACACCTTC
CASSPQGFNYGYTF
>TRBJ1-1|.|TRBV9|.
TGTGCCAGCAGCGTGTCCGCAGTGGTCACTGAAGCTTTCTTT
CASSVSAVVTEAFF